The present T cell receptor beta chain was sequenced within a study of blood T cell repertoires in COVID-19. In the study overall: Sites across the United States, Italy and Spain contributed samples from acute and convalescent COVID-19. From T cells, B-cell-depleted T cells, or PBMCs came the material, which was cDNA or gDNA.

Libraries were prepared by immunoSEQ multiplex PCR; TCRdb keeps only in-frame clonotypes and omits some of them. The table lists roughly 87,000 clones, 88% of them singletons, with roughly 0.51% in the top ten. The CDR3 consists of 17 residues. The germline V gene has CDR1 SGHNT and CDR2 YYREEE (reference sequence). After removal of 3 bases from V and 5 bases from J, the junction contained 14 bases not matched to a gene. The TCR sequence derives from a man in his fifties or sixties with acute or convalescent COVID-19. V is TRBV5-4 and J is TRBJ1-2; 9 positions match TRBD1. Input material: peripheral blood. CDR3 sequence (DNA): TGTGCCAGCAGCTCTTTCTCGGGACAGGGATTTCGGTATGGCTACACCTTC. Amino acid sequence: CASSSFSGQGFRYGYTF.